This T cell receptor (beta chain) was obtained from a study of blood T cell repertoires in COVID-19. Enrollees, about 18 to 89 years old, lived in 24 US areas. Profiled with immunoSEQ multiplex PCR; TCRdb holds only in-frame clones, not every one. This sample has 300,000 to 350,000 clones, with around 89% found just once. The sequencing sample was made of PBMCs or T cells enriched from blood (not recorded which). The sequence came from a woman younger than 30 with acute COVID-19.

CDR3 coding DNA: TGTGCCAGCAGCCAAGGGGGGGTATACGAGCAGTACTTC. Its protein is CASSQGGVYEQYF. The genes are TRBV3-1 (or the pseudogene TRBV3-2) and TRBJ2-7, with D perhaps TRBD2 (6 bases). CDR3 length equals 13 residues. V was pared by 1 base and J by 4 bases, with 8 bases between. CDR1 LGHDT and CDR2 YNNKEL come from the germline V gene (reference sequence).